The 12 T cell receptor beta chains listed next were all sequenced from one sample in a study of blood T cells in healthy people across ages. With a J-beta primer mix and a sample-barcoded 5' primer, a second PCR ran about 7 to 11 cycles. TCRdb used MiXCR to reprocess the 5' RACE reads, holding one entry per CDR3 protein. The sample gives some 900,000 distinct CDR3 sequences, roughly 43% of which show up once; 13% is in the top ten. Material for sequencing was blood. Receptors originate from a man aged 30-40 years in good health.

This clonotype was observed a handful of times. V and J are TRBV7-2 and TRBJ2-7, with D possibly being TRBD2 (6 bases). The CDR3 totals 14 residues. Germline values: CDR1 SGHTA, CDR2 FQGNSA. V gave up 7 bases and J gave up 3 bases, with 16 bases separating them. The CDR3 is CASTRSGAGYEQYF. CDR3 in DNA: TGTGCCAGCACCCGATCGGGAGCGGGCTACGAGCAGTACTTC.

This clonotype showed up just a few times. The chain carries TRBV28 and TRBJ2-7; the D is unclear. CDR3 size: 12 residues. Germline loops: CDR1 MDHEN, CDR2 SYDVKM. Trimming removed 5 bases from V and 5 bases from J, with 10 bases in between. For the CDR3, the DNA is TGTGCCAGCAGTCCCAAATTGGACGAGCAGTACTTC. Encoded protein: CASSPKLDEQYF.

This chain connects TRBV20-1 to TRBJ2-1; 10 bases map to TRBD2. The V segment lost 4 bases and the J segment 10 bases; nucleotides outside the gene matches: 16. In germline, CDR1 is DFQATT, CDR2 SNEGSKA (reference sequence). The CDR3 covers 16 residues. Here the CDR3 DNA reads TGCAGTGCTACGTCACTAGCGGGGAGGCCGCCCTACGAGCAGTTCTTC. Translated, it gives CSATSLAGRPPYEQFF.

V gene TRBV11-3 combines with J gene TRBJ2-4; possibly TRBD1 or TRBD2 for D (6 bases each). The end of the DNA aligns better with TRBJ2-7, so the J call may be wrong. This CDR3 has 14 amino acids. Germline V lookup: CDR1 SGHNT, CDR2 YENEEA. The CDR3 is CASSFAGQTYEQYF. In nucleotides, the CDR3 is TGTGCCAGCAGCTTCGCGGGACAAACCTACGAGCAGTACTTC.

This rearrangement joins TRBV2 to TRBJ2-3; no definite D call. The CDR3 has 15 amino acids. Trimming left V 5 bases short and J 5 bases short, with 17 bases between. CDR1 and CDR2 (germline): SNHLY, FYNNEI. CDR3 sequence: CASSRSSQAGDTQYF. The CDR3 nucleotides are TGTGCCAGCAGTCGCAGTAGTCAGGCTGGAGATACGCAGTATTTT.

Of note for this clonotype: Its ends do not fully match the called genes, so a read error is possible. This sequence joins TRBV20-1 and TRBJ1-6; the D gene is possibly TRBD1 (6 bases). This CDR3 spans 15 amino acids. CDR1 and CDR2 from the germline V gene are DFQATT and SNEGSKA (reference sequence). The DNA of the CDR3 is TGCATTGCTAGTTGGGGGGGCGCGACTAATCCACCCCTCCACTTT. Translated, it gives CIASWGGATNPPLHF.

The chain links TRBV10-3 to TRBJ2-5, with D perhaps assigned TRBD1 or TRBD2 (6 bases each). The end of the DNA fits TRBJ2-7 better, so the J call may be wrong. The germline V gene encodes CDR1 ENHRY and CDR2 SYGVKD. The CDR3 is made up of 17 amino acids. CDR3 region: CAISDPGAAKLTYEQYF. In DNA, the CDR3 is TGTGCCATCAGTGATCCGGGGGCGGCTAAGCTGACCTACGAGCAGTACTTC.

V usage is TRBV7-8 and J usage is TRBJ2-1, with 7 bases that match TRBD2. The CDR3 spans 14 residues. V shed 5 bases, J shed 4 bases, and the junction held 5 bases outside the gene matches. Per the germline V gene, CDR1 is SGHVS and CDR2 is FQNEAQ. CDR3 DNA sequence: TGTGCCAGCAGCCACCGGGACTATTACAATGAGCAGTTCTTC. Protein product: CASSHRDYYNEQFF.

With respect to this clonotype: A much larger clone lies a single base off, so this may be a read error. This chain connects TRBV27 to TRBJ2-7; 7 nucleotides line up with TRBD1. Germline CDR1 is MNHEY and CDR2 is SMNVEV (reference sequence). This CDR3 contains 15 residues. The CDR3 region is CACSLSGTATYEQYF. Written as DNA, the CDR3 is TGTGCCTGCAGTTTGTCCGGGACAGCTACCTACGAGCAGTACTTC.

The V gene is TRBV27, the J gene TRBJ1-5, with 8 bases identical to TRBD1. The CDR3 has 15 residues. Looked up from germline, CDR1 is MNHEY and CDR2 is SMNVEV (reference sequence). V dropped 3 bases and J dropped 9; count of bases not matched to a gene: 10. Here the CDR3 reads CASSFSIRGRLPQHF. The DNA of the CDR3 is TGTGCCAGCAGTTTTTCAATCAGGGGGCGGCTGCCCCAGCATTTT.

The gene calls are TRBV3-1 and TRBJ2-5; 8 nucleotides match TRBD1. This CDR3 region has 16 residues. Germline V CDR1 and CDR2: LGHDT, YNNKEL (reference sequence). V lost 4 bases and J lost 1; bases outside the gene matches: 8. Written as DNA, the CDR3 is TGTGCCAGCAGCCTCCGTCCCCAGGGGGCCCAAGAGACCCAGTACTTC. Its protein is CASSLRPQGAQETQYF.

This clonotype has just a few counts. This chain uses TRBV18 with TRBJ1-5; D possibly corresponds to TRBD1 (5 bases). The ends were cut back, 8 bases at V and 2 bases at J, with 16 bases in the middle. The CDR3 is 15 residues long. The germline CDR1 and CDR2 sequences are KGHSH and LQKENI. The CDR3: CASTNNGAGNQPQHF. The CDR3 DNA is TGTGCCAGCACCAATAACGGGGCAGGCAATCAGCCCCAGCATTTT.